One and the same sample provided the 22 T cell receptor beta chains below, sequenced in a study of cytomegalovirus exposure and HLA in healthy donors (dated by TCRdb to 2016 to 2017). Receptor libraries were prepared by the immunoSEQ multiplex PCR assay. The multiplex PCR relied on a mix of 60 forward primers for TCR Vbeta segments and 13 reverse primers for TCR Jbeta segments. TCRdb stores this immuneACCESS table with in-frame sequences only. Part of the clones is absent; in the studies checked, under half of the shortfall reflects unresolved V genes, and no reason is known for the rest. This sample comprises roughly 150,000 clones, 80% to 85% of them detected only once. Clones ranked in the top ten supply about 2.5% of the sample. The material sequenced was PBMCs. These receptors all come from a boy aged 2 to 9 in good health and CMV-seronegative.

As regards this clone: Other DNA sequences within the sample encode an identical CDR3. The chain joins TRBV7-2 to TRBJ1-5; D is undetermined. In germline, CDR1 is SGHTA, CDR2 FQGNSA. The CDR3 consists of 16 residues. Trimming removed 5 bases at V and 6 bases at J, with 20 bases between. CDR3 bases: TGTGCCAGCAGCCTGGTTAAAGGAGGTCGGGCTCAGCCCCAGCATTTT. Translating gives CASSLVKGGRAQPQHF.

This chain joins TRBV5-1 and TRBJ2-7, with D possibly being TRBD2 (5 bases). The germline V gene encodes CDR1 SGHRS and CDR2 YFSETQ. This CDR3 region has 14 residues. The V gene lost 0 bases and the J gene lost 1 base, with 8 bases spanning the gap. DNA of the CDR3: TGCGCCAGCAGCTTGGGTCGGGGTTCCTACGAGCAGTACTTC. Translation: CASSLGRGSYEQYF.

A single count supports this clone. The V and J genes are TRBV25-1 and TRBJ1-5; possible D gene TRBD1, 6 bases. The CDR3 is made up of 13 amino acids. Between the trimmed V and J ends, which lost 10 bases and 7 bases, there was a span of 17 bases. Germline V gives CDR1 MGHDK, CDR2 SYGVNS. The CDR3 DNA follows: TGTGCCACCAGCATGGGGGCGAGGCAGCCCCAGCATTTT. Amino acids: CATSMGARQPQHF.

This chain links TRBV18 with TRBJ1-5; D not certain. The CDR3 sequence is 15 residues long. With 6 bases removed from V and 4 bases from J, the gap between germline ends came to 16 bases. Germline CDR1 and CDR2: KGHSH and LQKENI. CDR3 loop: CASSPLRGDNQPQHF. The CDR3 DNA reads TGTGCCAGCTCCCCCCTCCGCGGAGATAATCAGCCCCAGCATTTT.

This clone was counted a few times. This sequence joins TRBV6-5 and TRBJ2-7, with 8 nucleotides matching TRBD1. The germline CDR1 and CDR2 sequences are MNHEY and SVGAGI. The CDR3 has 15 amino acids. Trimming took 5 bases from V and 0 from J; bases not matched to a gene: 6. CDR3 amino acids: CASSAGGDGSYEQYF. The CDR3 region has the DNA TGTGCCAGCAGTGCAGGGGGCGATGGCTCCTACGAGCAGTACTTC.

The chain links TRBV10-3 to TRBJ1-1; D not certain. The CDR3 is made up of 14 amino acids. Germline V lookup: CDR1 ENHRY, CDR2 SYGVKD. V dropped 10 bases and J dropped 1 base, with 16 bases sitting between them. CDR3 DNA: TGTGCCACGGGTGGCTACCCGGAGAACACTGAAGCTTTCTTT. It is translated as CATGGYPENTEAFF.

The sample holds a few counts of this clone. The chain recombines TRBV5-1 with TRBJ1-1, with D possibly matching TRBD1 (5 bases). The CDR3 loop spans 16 amino acids. Looked up from germline, CDR1 is SGHRS and CDR2 is YFSETQ. V was clipped by 4 bases and J by 7 bases, with 23 bases between them. The CDR3 DNA sequence: TGCGCCAGCAGCCTGGAATATCGGGGGGGAGGGCTTGAAGCTTTCTTT. Protein sequence: CASSLEYRGGGLEAFF.

The chain recombines TRBV7-2 with TRBJ2-1, with a tentative D call TRBD1 (6 bases). The V end was cut by 1 base, the J end by 1 base, with 11 bases between. The CDR3 runs to 16 residues. From germline, CDR1 is SGHTA and CDR2 FQGNSA. The CDR3 nucleotides read TGTGCCAGCAGCTTAGACCCGAGGGGGTCCTACAATGAGCAGTTCTTC. Its protein product is CASSLDPRGSYNEQFF. The full variable domain, its missing parts supplied by reference TRBV7-2 and TRBJ2-1, is GAGVSQSPSNKVTEKGKDVELRCDPISGHTALYWYRQSLGQGLEFLIYFQGNSAPDKSGLPSDRFSAERTGGSVSTLTIQRTQQEDSAVYLCASSLDPRGSYNEQFFGPGTRLTVL.

The rearrangement links TRBV5-8 to TRBJ2-7; D not certain. CDR1 SGHTS and CDR2 YDEGEE come from the germline V gene. V was clipped by 4 bases and J by 1 base, with 6 bases between them. The CDR3 has 12 amino acids. The CDR3 region has the DNA TGTGCCAGCAGCACCACTTCCTACGAGCAGTACTTC. This codes for CASSTTSYEQYF. The full variable domain, its missing parts supplied by reference TRBV5-8 and TRBJ2-7, is EAGVTQSPTHLIKTRGQQATLRCSPISGHTSVYWYQQALGLGLQFLLWYDEGEERNRGNFPPRFSGRQFPNYSSELNVNALELEDSALYLCASSTTSYEQYFGPGTRLTVT.

The J gene is TRBJ2-3, the V gene TRBV2; possibly TRBD2 for D (6 bases). Germline V gene lookup returns CDR1 SNHLY and CDR2 FYNNEI. CDR3 length equals 15 residues. V dropped 8 bases and J dropped 1 base, with 16 bases sitting between them. The CDR3 loop reads CASYRRGGGTDTQYF. The CDR3 DNA follows: TGTGCCAGCTACCGAAGGGGCGGGGGCACAGATACGCAGTATTTT.

The V and J genes are TRBV5-6 and TRBJ2-7; TRBD1 agrees at 7 bases. Germline V gene lookup returns CDR1 SGHDT and CDR2 YYEEEE. V shed 4 bases, J shed 3 bases, and the junction held 16 bases outside the gene matches. This CDR3 is built from 17 residues. This CDR3 reads CASSRPRTDRFRYEQYF. The CDR3 DNA reads TGTGCCAGCAGCCGCCCACGAACGGACAGGTTCCGCTACGAGCAGTACTTC.

The rearrangement uses TRBV5-4 and TRBJ1-1; D might be TRBD1 (6 bases). With 4 bases removed from V and 1 base from J, the gap between germline ends came to 23 bases. Germline CDR1 SGHNT, CDR2 YYREEE (reference sequence). This CDR3 region has 18 residues. The CDR3 is CASSHKGVWIIQNTEAFF. CDR3 bases: TGTGCCAGCAGCCATAAGGGGGTTTGGATCATCCAGAACACTGAAGCTTTCTTT.

The chain carries TRBV2 and TRBJ2-3; D not resolved. CDR3 size: 12 residues. The V and J ends lost 11 bases and 2 bases respectively, with 11 bases between them. In germline, CDR1 is SNHLY, CDR2 FYNNEI. CDR3 bases: TGTGCCGGCCAACCGAACACAGATACGCAGTATTTT. It specifies CAGQPNTDTQYF.

The chain recombines TRBV6-4 with TRBJ2-1, with D tentatively TRBD2 (7 bases). Per the germline V gene, CDR1 is MRHNA and CDR2 is SNTAGT. Trimming removed 0 bases at V and 4 bases at J, with 10 bases between. The CDR3 runs 15 residues. CDR3 loop: CASSDSGGGYNEQFF. DNA for the CDR3: TGTGCCAGCAGTGACTCGGGAGGGGGGTACAATGAGCAGTTCTTC.

The chain recombines TRBV6-1 with TRBJ2-7, with D perhaps matching TRBD1 (6 bases). CDR1 and CDR2 (germline): MNHNS, SASEGT. Trimming cost V 5 bases and J 2 bases, with 13 bases left between them. This CDR3 spans 14 amino acids. The CDR3 loop reads CASSRRQEPYEQYF. The CDR3 DNA reads TGTGCCAGCAGTCGGCGACAGGAGCCCTACGAGCAGTACTTC.

This chain uses TRBV7-6 with TRBJ1-6; 8 nucleotides match TRBD1. The CDR3 loop spans 15 amino acids. The V gene's germline CDR1 is SGHVS and CDR2 FNYEAQ. Losses at the gene ends were 5 bases for V and 10 bases for J; bases not matched to a gene: 10. The CDR3 DNA is TGTGCCAGCAGCCGATCGGTCAGGGGGCAATCACCCCTCCACTTT. This translates into CASSRSVRGQSPLHF.

V usage is TRBV19 and J usage is TRBJ1-1; 7 bases line up with TRBD1. J lost 0 bases, V lost 7 bases, and 5 bases had no gene match. CDR3 length equals 14 residues. Germline-derived CDR1 and CDR2 are LNHDA and SQIVND (reference sequence). The CDR3 spells CASNLQGLNTEAFF. CDR3 nucleotides: TGTGCCAGTAATCTACAGGGGTTGAACACTGAAGCTTTCTTT.

The chain employs TRBV6-1 and TRBJ1-2; the D is unclear. Trimming took 0 bases from V and 4 from J, leaving 9 bases between them. Germline CDR1 is MNHNS and CDR2 is SASEGT. CDR3 length: 14 residues. CDR3: CASSEAGSLYGYTF. CDR3 bases: TGTGCCAGCAGTGAAGCGGGCAGCCTCTATGGCTACACCTTC.

This chain links TRBV4-3 with TRBJ2-1, with D possibly TRBD2 on 6 matching bases. Germline values: CDR1 LGHNA, CDR2 YSLEER. The CDR3 is 18 amino acids. Trimming pared 4 bases from V and 2 bases from J, leaving 21 bases between. CDR3 protein: CASSLAPKRATPYNEQFF. CDR3 sequence (DNA): TGCGCCAGCAGCCTAGCACCGAAGCGGGCTACCCCCTACAATGAGCAGTTCTTC.

This clone is a singleton in its sample. The gene calls are TRBV5-1 and TRBJ2-7; 9 bases map to TRBD1. The CDR3 runs 16 residues. V trimming: 1 base; J trimming: 5 bases; junction bases outside the gene matches: 10. The germline V gene encodes CDR1 SGHRS and CDR2 YFSETQ. DNA of the CDR3: TGCGCCAGCAGCTTGAATCCGGGACAGGGAGGGGACGAGCAGTACTTC. Its translation is CASSLNPGQGGDEQYF.

V gene TRBV10-3 combines with J gene TRBJ1-5, with 7 bases matching TRBD1. This CDR3 comprises 12 residues. Germline-derived CDR1 and CDR2 are ENHRY and SYGVKD. V gave up 8 bases and J gave up 4 bases; unmatched junction bases: 2. CDR3 amino acids: CAISTGNQPQHF. CDR3 DNA: TGTGCCATCTCGACAGGGAATCAGCCCCAGCATTTT.

The chain employs TRBV21-1 and TRBJ1-5; the D segment call TRBD1 is taken from the table without a DNA check. TRBV21-1 counts as a pseudogene. The CDR3 is 16 amino acids. CDR3 sequence reads: CASKGQGAFSNQPQHF. As DNA, the CDR3 is TGTGCCAGCAAAGGACAGGGGGCGTTTAGCAATCAGCCCCAGCATTTT.